One and the same sample provided the 27 T cell receptor beta chains below, sequenced in a study of T cell responses to AZD1222 COVID-19 vaccine. The repertoire was sequenced with immunoSEQ multiplex PCR; TCRdb's copy has only in-frame clones and lacks some. Of about 81,000 clones in the sample, about 91% were seen once. The material was peripheral blood, obtained 28 days after the second AZD1222 dose. These receptors were taken from an adult who received the AZD1222 COVID-19 vaccine.

The chain recombines TRBV4-3 with TRBJ2-1; the match to TRBD2 covers 7 bases. CDR1 is LGHNA and CDR2 is YSLEER in the germline V gene. V gave up 2 bases and J gave up 6 bases; unmatched junction bases: 4. The CDR3 contains 14 residues. This CDR3 reads CASSQKGGSNEQFF. For the CDR3, the DNA is TGCGCCAGCAGCCAAAAGGGCGGGAGCAATGAGCAGTTCTTC.

V and J are TRBV6-5 and TRBJ1-1; a possible D gene is TRBD1 (5 bases). V dropped 3 bases and J dropped 0 bases, with 14 bases sitting between them. In germline, CDR1 is MNHEY, CDR2 SVGAGI. The CDR3 has 16 amino acids. The CDR3 DNA sequence: TGTGCCAGCAGTTATCGAACAGGAAGAATGAACACTGAAGCTTTCTTT. Protein: CASSYRTGRMNTEAFF.

V is TRBV18 and J is TRBJ1-5; TRBD1 is a possible D gene (5 bases). CDR1 KGHSH and CDR2 LQKENI come from the germline V gene. V was pared by 5 bases and J by 1 base, with 15 bases between. The CDR3 totals 16 residues. The CDR3 bases are TGTGCCAGCTCAGCCATCGGGACGGTGAGCAATCAGCCCCAGCATTTT. Its protein product is CASSAIGTVSNQPQHF.

The chain recombines TRBV5-1 with TRBJ2-2; no clear D gene. CDR3 length: 16 amino acids. Germline CDR1 is SGHRS and CDR2 is YFSETQ. The V end lost 4 bases, the J end lost 1 base, and 14 bases lay between the germline ends. This chain's CDR3 is CASSPGGPLNTGELFF. The CDR3 DNA reads TGCGCCAGCAGCCCGGGTGGGCCCCTGAACACCGGGGAGCTGTTTTTT.

The V and J genes are TRBV9 and TRBJ1-5, with D maybe TRBD1 (6 bases). CDR1 and CDR2 from the germline V gene are SGDLS and YYNGEE. The V end lost 2 bases, the J end lost 4 bases, and 13 bases lay between the germline ends. This CDR3 is built from 15 residues. This CDR3 is CASSVGGQQNQPQHF. DNA of the CDR3: TGTGCCAGCAGCGTGGGGGGACAACAAAATCAGCCCCAGCATTTT. Full variable domain (missing parts from reference TRBV9 and TRBJ1-5): DSGVTQTPKHLITATGQRVTLRCSPRSGDLSVYWYQQSLDQGLQFLIQYYNGEERAKGNILERFSAQQFPDLHSELNLSSLELGDSALYFCASSVGGQQNQPQHFGDGTRLSIL.

The chain combines TRBV2 with TRBJ2-7; D uncertain. From germline, CDR1 is SNHLY and CDR2 FYNNEI. The CDR3 is 12 amino acids. V lost 6 bases and J 9 bases, leaving 15 bases between the germline ends. CDR3 sequence: CASRAEWVGQYF. In nucleotides, the CDR3 is TGTGCCAGCAGGGCAGAGTGGGTGGGGCAGTACTTC.

This sequence joins TRBV7-2 and TRBJ1-3; a weak D match, TRBD1 (5 bases). The CDR3 consists of 15 residues. The germline V and J ends were trimmed by 8 bases and 0 bases, with 14 bases remaining between them. Germline-derived CDR1 and CDR2 are SGHTA and FQGNSA. DNA of the CDR3: TGTGCCAGCTTATTAACAGGCGACTCTGGAAACACCATATATTTT. Protein sequence: CASLLTGDSGNTIYF.

This chain joins TRBV27 and TRBJ1-5, with TRBD1 matching 7 bases. Germline CDR1 is MNHEY and CDR2 is SMNVEV (reference sequence). The CDR3 consists of 15 residues. V shed 6 bases, J shed 6 bases, and the junction held 11 bases outside the gene matches. This CDR3 is CASSPRGQVAQPQHF. CDR3 coding DNA: TGTGCCAGCAGCCCTAGGGGGCAGGTTGCTCAGCCCCAGCATTTT.

CDR3 in DNA: TGCAGCGCTGTACAGGGGACCTCCTCTGGAAACACCATATATTTT. This encodes CSAVQGTSSGNTIYF. This rearrangement joins TRBV29-1 to TRBJ1-3; 7 bases are a match to TRBD1. Per the germline V gene, CDR1 is SQVTM and CDR2 is ANQGSEA. The CDR3 is made up of 15 amino acids. With V trimmed by 7 bases and J by 0 bases, 9 bases remained unmatched. Complete variable domain (other parts from reference TRBV29-1 and TRBJ1-3): SAVISQKPSRDICQRGTSLTIQCQVDSQVTMMFWYRQQPGQSLTLIATANQGSEATYESGFVIDKFPISRPNLTFSTLTVSNMSPEDSSIYLCSAVQGTSSGNTIYFGEGSWLTVV.

This sequence joins TRBV6-5 and TRBJ2-3; the D call may be TRBD1 or TRBD2 (5 bases each). Deletions cut 6 bases from V and 7 bases from J, with 14 bases between. CDR3 length: 13 amino acids. Germline loops: CDR1 MNHEY, CDR2 SVGAGI. The CDR3 reads CASSRTGTHTQYF. In DNA form, the CDR3 reads TGTGCCAGCAGCCGTACCGGGACCCATACGCAGTATTTT.

The J gene is TRBJ2-3, the V gene TRBV6-1; D might be TRBD2 (6 bases). Trimming took off 2 bases at V and 0 bases at J, with 9 bases between the two ends. Germline assignment: CDR1 MNHNS and CDR2 SASEGT. The CDR3 is made up of 15 amino acids. CDR3 bases: TGTGCCAGCAGTGAATTGGGGACTAGCACAGATACGCAGTATTTT. Its translation is CASSELGTSTDTQYF.

The chain links TRBV5-4 to TRBJ2-1; 12 bases are shared with TRBD2. Germline values: CDR1 SGHNT, CDR2 YYREEE (reference sequence). There are 15 residues in the CDR3. V lost 0 bases and J lost 8; bases outside the gene matches: 3. The CDR3 sequence: CASSLGLAGGDEQFF. Here the CDR3 DNA reads TGTGCCAGCAGCTTGGGCCTAGCGGGAGGGGATGAGCAGTTCTTC. The full variable domain, its missing parts supplied by reference TRBV5-4 and TRBJ2-1, is ETGVTQSPTHLIKTRGQQVTLRCSSQSGHNTVSWYQQALGQGPQFIFQYYREEENGRGNFPPRFSGLQFPNYSSELNVNALELDDSALYLCASSLGLAGGDEQFFGPGTRLTVL.

This clone is a singleton in its sample. The V call is TRBV11-3, the J call TRBJ2-1; 7 positions match TRBD2. Germline trimming cut 2 bases from V and 7 bases from J; bases unmatched to any gene: 14. This CDR3 spans 17 amino acids. Germline V CDR1 and CDR2: SGHNT, YENEEA. CDR3 in DNA: TGTGCCAGCAGCTTATCTGCCCCGGGACTATCCACGAATGAGCAGTTCTTC. Protein: CASSLSAPGLSTNEQFF.

The chain recombines TRBV7-7 with TRBJ2-1; possibly TRBD2 for D (7 bases). CDR3 size: 17 residues. Between the trimmed V and J ends, which lost 0 bases and 4 bases, there was a span of 16 bases. Germline V gene lookup returns CDR1 SSHAT and CDR2 FNYEAQ (reference sequence). CDR3 in DNA: TGTGCCAGCAGCTTAGCGGGGGGGCTAGCGACATACAATGAGCAGTTCTTC. It yields the protein CASSLAGGLATYNEQFF.

The chain links TRBV10-3 to TRBJ1-2, with D possibly matching TRBD1 (6 bases). The CDR3 spans 12 residues. The ends were cut back, 4 bases at V and 8 bases at J, with 11 bases in the middle. In germline, CDR1 is ENHRY, CDR2 SYGVKD. The CDR3 DNA follows: TGTGCCATCAGTGGAAGGGGGGAAGGCTACACCTTC. Protein: CAISGRGEGYTF.

In this sample, this clone turned up once. J is TRBJ2-5 and V is TRBV7-2; tentative D call: TRBD2 (5 bases). The CDR3 covers 16 residues. The germline CDR1 and CDR2 sequences are SGHTA and FQGNSA. Deletions cut 3 bases from V and 1 base from J, with 15 bases between. DNA of the CDR3: TGTGCCAGCAGCTTTTCGGGGAGACGGTCCCAAGAGACCCAGTACTTC. Amino acids: CASSFSGRRSQETQYF.

The chain recombines TRBV14 with TRBJ1-6; D may be TRBD1 (6 bases). Per germline, CDR1 SGHDN and CDR2 FVKESK. Deletions cut 2 bases from V and 3 bases from J, with 11 bases between. CDR3 length equals 16 residues. The CDR3, as DNA: TGTGCCAGCAGCCAACGGACAGTCCGCTATAATTCACCCCTCCACTTT. Translated, it gives CASSQRTVRYNSPLHF.

The chain couples TRBV7-3 to TRBJ2-3, with TRBD2 matching 14 bases. The CDR3 contains 16 residues. The ends lost 5 bases at V and 4 bases at J; junction bases unmatched: 5. CDR1 is SGHTA and CDR2 is FQGTGA in the germline V gene. CDR3 DNA sequence: TGTGCCAGCAGCCCCCAGGGACTAGCGGGAGCAGATACGCAGTATTTT. This sequence encodes CASSPQGLAGADTQYF. The entire variable domain, with the rest obtained from reference TRBV7-3 and TRBJ2-3, is as follows: GAGVSQTPSNKVTEKGKYVELRCDPISGHTALYWYRQSLGQGPEFLIYFQGTGAADDSGLPNDRFFAVRPEGSVSTLKIQRTERGDSAVYLCASSPQGLAGADTQYFGPGTRLTVL.

V usage is TRBV19 and J usage is TRBJ1-1; TRBD1 aligns across 9 bases. With 3 bases clipped from V and 2 bases from J, the junction kept 4 bases outside the gene matches. Germline CDR1 and CDR2: LNHDA and SQIVND (reference sequence). CDR3 size: 15 residues. DNA for the CDR3: TGTGCCAGTAGTATGCCGGACAGGGGTAACACTGAAGCTTTCTTT. Its protein product is CASSMPDRGNTEAFF.

This clone has a handful of counts. V is TRBV18 and J is TRBJ2-7; 10 bases align to TRBD2. With V trimmed by 0 bases and J by 3 bases, 5 bases remained unmatched. The CDR3 extends over 16 amino acids. CDR1 is KGHSH, CDR2 LQKENI, per germline. The CDR3, as DNA: TGTGCCAGCTCACCACCGGCACTAGCGGGGAACTACGAGCAGTACTTC. Protein: CASSPPALAGNYEQYF.

V usage is TRBV3-1 (or the pseudogene TRBV3-2) and J usage is TRBJ1-2, with 7 bases aligning to TRBD1. Per the germline V gene, CDR1 is LGHDT and CDR2 is YNNKEL (reference sequence). This CDR3 is built from 17 residues. V was clipped by 0 bases and J by 4 bases; unmatched bases: 11. For the CDR3, the DNA is TGTGCCAGCAGCCAAGAAGGCCTCAGGGGGAATTTCTATGGCTACACCTTC. It encodes CASSQEGLRGNFYGYTF.

This chain links TRBV5-6 with TRBJ2-5; the D is unclear. Germline V gene lookup returns CDR1 SGHDT and CDR2 YYEEEE. The ends were cut back, 6 bases at V and 1 base at J, with 10 bases in the middle. There are 13 residues in the CDR3. For the CDR3, the DNA is TGTGCCAGCAAACCAATTATCCAAGAGACCCAGTACTTC. As protein: CASKPIIQETQYF.

The chain links TRBV28 to TRBJ1-3; 9 bases align to TRBD1. Germline V lookup: CDR1 MDHEN, CDR2 SYDVKM. The CDR3 has 15 amino acids. J was trimmed by 4 bases and V by 1 base; bases with no gene match: 2. In nucleotides, the CDR3 is TGTGCCAGCAGTTTATCCGGGACAGGGGGAAACACCATATATTTT. Translating it yields CASSLSGTGGNTIYF.

The V and J genes are TRBV2 and TRBJ2-7; D unclear. Trimming pared 4 bases from V and 6 bases from J, leaving 4 bases between. CDR3 length: 10 amino acids. Per germline, CDR1 SNHLY and CDR2 FYNNEI. CDR3 sequence reads: CASSAFEQYF. CDR3 nucleotides: TGTGCCAGCAGTGCGTTCGAGCAGTACTTC.

This chain links TRBV3-1 (or the pseudogene TRBV3-2) with TRBJ2-3, with 10 bases aligning to TRBD2. J was trimmed by 0 bases and V by 1 base; bases with no gene match: 7. Germline V gene data show CDR1 as LGHDT and CDR2 as YNNKEL (reference sequence). The CDR3 runs 18 residues. CDR3 in amino acids: CASSQAILAGASTDTQYF. In nucleotides, the CDR3 is TGTGCCAGCAGCCAAGCCATCCTAGCGGGGGCTAGCACAGATACGCAGTATTTT.

This chain links TRBV6-4 with TRBJ2-1; 14 bases match TRBD2. The CDR3 loop spans 16 amino acids. Looked up from germline, CDR1 is MRHNA and CDR2 is SNTAGT. The V and J ends lost 0 bases and 7 bases, in that order; junction bases with no gene match: 2. The CDR3 coding sequence is TGTGCCAGCAGTGACTCGACTAGCGGGAGGGGGAATGAGCAGTTCTTC. This sequence encodes CASSDSTSGRGNEQFF.

This clone was seen only a few times. For the CDR3, the DNA is TGTGCCAGCAGCTTAAGGGGGGCCGGGTCACCCCTCCACTTT. Its protein is CASSLRGAGSPLHF. The rearrangement uses TRBV7-3 and TRBJ1-6; D may be TRBD1 (6 bases). CDR3 length: 14 residues. The V and J ends lost 1 base and 10 bases respectively, with 11 bases between them. The germline V gene encodes CDR1 SGHTA and CDR2 FQGTGA. Full variable domain (rest looked up from reference TRBV7-3 and TRBJ1-6): GAGVSQTPSNKVTEKGKYVELRCDPISGHTALYWYRQSLGQGPEFLIYFQGTGAADDSGLPNDRFFAVRPEGSVSTLKIQRTERGDSAVYLCASSLRGAGSPLHFGNGTRLTVT.